This T cell receptor beta chain originates from a study of T cells in Graves' hyperthyroidism and ophthalmopathy. Whole-study results and caveats: For ophthalmopathy, model prediction preceded onset by a median 6.5 months. A model of 13 V-J features distinguished ophthalmopathy from stable hyperthyroidism.

CDR1 GTSNPN and CDR2 SVGIG come from the germline V gene (reference sequence). V dropped 0 bases and J dropped 5 bases, with 8 bases sitting between them. The CDR3 is 12 amino acids. There were TCR beta CDR3 regions amplified from RNA transcripts. The primer set for the first-round RT-PCR of the TCR CDR3 was HTBI. One entry per CDR3 protein, called by TCRdb with MiXCR from the multiplex PCR reads. The sample records nearly 600,000 distinct CDR3 sequences, roughly 13% being singletons. This clonotype was counted at least ten times. Antigen unknown. The genes are TRBV30 and TRBJ2-7; D is possibly TRBD2 (6 bases). This TCR came from a woman in her 30s with Graves' hyperthyroidism that later progressed to Graves' ophthalmopathy. Sequencing was performed on blood. The CDR3 is CAWSVLAHEQYF. In DNA, the CDR3 is TGTGCCTGGAGTGTACTAGCCCACGAGCAGTACTTC.